This T cell receptor beta chain derives from a study of T cell responses to AZD1222 COVID-19 vaccine. Regarding the study as a whole: Clonal diversity was possibly underestimated, and white British individuals and females predominated among donors. With dominance at 160-218 and 743-854, vaccine-associated CD4 TCRs spanned spike.

This CDR3 comprises 16 residues. Per the germline V gene, CDR1 is SEHNR and CDR2 is FQNEAQ (reference sequence). The V gene lost 0 bases and the J gene lost 2 bases, with 10 bases spanning the gap. The sample holds a few counts of this clone. The antigen is unknown. TCRdb's table, derived via immunoSEQ multiplex PCR, lists solely in-frame clones and lacks some. The data show roughly 100,000 clones, roughly 88% seen once. The receptor was isolated from an adult in good health. The rearrangement links TRBV7-9 to TRBJ2-2; perhaps TRBD1 as D (5 bases). The source was peripheral blood, collected on day 0 of AZD1222 vaccination. This CDR3 is CASSLAGQGNTGELFF. Here the CDR3 DNA reads TGTGCCAGCAGCTTAGCTGGTCAGGGAAACACCGGGGAGCTGTTTTTT. The whole variable domain, remainder taken from reference TRBV7-9 and TRBJ2-2, is DTGVSQNPRHKITKRGQNVTFRCDPISEHNRLYWYRQTLGQGPEFLTYFQNEAQLEKSRLLSDRFSAERPKGSFSTLEIQRTEQGDSAMYLCASSLAGQGNTGELFFGEGSRLTVL.